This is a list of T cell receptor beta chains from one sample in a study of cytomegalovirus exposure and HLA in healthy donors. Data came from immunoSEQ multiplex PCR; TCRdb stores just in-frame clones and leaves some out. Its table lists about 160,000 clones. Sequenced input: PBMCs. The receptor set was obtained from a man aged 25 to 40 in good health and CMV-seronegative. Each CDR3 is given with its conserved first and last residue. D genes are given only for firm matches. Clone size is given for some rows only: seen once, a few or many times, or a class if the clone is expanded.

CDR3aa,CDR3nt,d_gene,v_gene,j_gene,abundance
CASSFTRDYGYTF,TGTGCCAGCAGTTTCACGAGGGACTATGGCTACACCTTC,-,TRBV27,TRBJ1-2,-
CASSLAGGRDEQFF,TGTGCCAGCAGCCTAGCGGGAGGCCGCGATGAGCAGTTCTTC,TRBD2,TRBV7-3,TRBJ2-1,-
CASSEGLAVNEQFF,TGTGCCAGCAGCGAGGGACTAGCGGTTAATGAGCAGTTCTTC,TRBD2,TRBV7-7,TRBJ2-1,-
CASRGTGVGDTEAFF,TGTGCCAGCAGAGGGACAGGTGTTGGGGACACTGAAGCTTTCTTT,TRBD1,TRBV27,TRBJ1-1,-
CASSWRATTGELFF,TGTGCCAGCAGTTGGAGGGCGACCACCGGGGAGCTGTTTTTT,-,TRBV5-6,TRBJ2-2,-
CASSPTSRGERSGYTF,TGTGCCAGCTCACCAACGTCTCGCGGGGAGCGGAGTGGCTACACCTTC,-,TRBV18,TRBJ1-2,-
CATSIVQWNTEAFF,TGTGCCACCAGTATCGTTCAGTGGAACACTGAAGCTTTCTTT,-,TRBV15,TRBJ1-1,-
CASSSPETGGAGGYTF,TGTGCCAGCAGTTCCCCCGAGACAGGGGGCGCTGGGGGCTACACCTTC,TRBD1,TRBV27,TRBJ1-2,-
CACREQETQYF,TGTGCCTGCAGGGAACAAGAGACCCAGTACTTC,-,TRBV30,TRBJ2-5,-
CASGHGGDNEQFF,TGTGCCAGCGGACATGGGGGGGACAATGAGCAGTTCTTC,TRBD2,TRBV7-9,TRBJ2-1,-
CASSESLGGSTDTQYF,TGCGCCAGCAGTGAGAGTTTGGGGGGTAGCACAGATACGCAGTATTTT,-,TRBV10-1,TRBJ2-3,-
CASSLIGGYEQYF,TGTGCCAGCAGCTTAATCGGAGGTTACGAGCAGTACTTC,-,TRBV7-2,TRBJ2-7,-
CASGQGAEAFF,TGTGCTAGTGGTCAGGGGGCTGAAGCTTTCTTT,TRBD1,TRBV12-5,TRBJ1-1,-
CASSPDRVDTQYF,TGTGCCAGCTCACCCGACAGGGTAGATACGCAGTATTTT,TRBD1,TRBV18,TRBJ2-3,-
CASSRGQGVGELFF,TGTGCCAGCAGCCGCGGACAGGGGGTCGGGGAGCTGTTTTTT,TRBD1,TRBV5-8,TRBJ2-2,-
CASGNDRGNTEAFF,TGTGCCAGTGGCAACGACAGGGGGAACACTGAAGCTTTCTTT,TRBD1,TRBV19,TRBJ1-1,-
CASSLVGWTGNVLTF,TGTGCCAGCAGCTTAGTAGGGTGGACAGGCAACGTCCTGACTTTC,TRBD1,TRBV11-2,TRBJ2-6,-
CASSLGQGVDTEAFF,TGTGCCAGCTCCCTCGGACAGGGGGTCGACACTGAAGCTTTCTTT,TRBD1,TRBV18,TRBJ1-1,-
CASSSRTPVGNQPQHF,TGTGCCAGCAGTTCCCGCACCCCAGTGGGCAATCAGCCCCAGCATTTT,-,TRBV28,TRBJ1-5,-
CASSRSHRGRTEAFF,TGTGCCAGCAGTCGATCCCACAGGGGTCGCACTGAAGCTTTCTTT,TRBD1,TRBV27,TRBJ1-1,-
CASSFWSRGDEQFF,TGCGCCAGCAGCTTTTGGTCTCGGGGGGATGAGCAGTTCTTC,TRBD2,TRBV5-1,TRBJ2-1,-
CASQIAGAYNEQFF,TGCGCCAGCCAAATTGCGGGAGCTTACAATGAGCAGTTCTTC,TRBD2,TRBV5-1,TRBJ2-1,-
CASSRTGGAGGYTF,TGTGCCAGCAGTAGGACAGGGGGCGCCGGTGGCTACACCTTC,TRBD1,TRBV27,TRBJ1-2,-
CASSYSWDSGNTIYF,TGTGCCAGCAGTTACTCTTGGGACAGTGGAAACACCATATATTTT,TRBD1,TRBV6-5,TRBJ1-3,-
CASSSPGQGHNEQFF,TGTGCCAGCAGCTCCCCGGGACAGGGACACAATGAGCAGTTCTTC,TRBD1,TRBV7-9,TRBJ2-1,-
CASSARGRDGYTF,TGTGCCAGCAGCGCTCGCGGTCGAGATGGCTACACCTTC,-,TRBV7-9,TRBJ1-2,-
CASSPTSGITDTQYF,TGTGCCAGCAGTCCCACTAGCGGGATCACAGATACGCAGTATTTT,TRBD2,TRBV6-1,TRBJ2-3,-
CASSQGRAGTGDYEKLFF,TGTGCCAGCAGCCAAGGGCGGGCTGGGACAGGGGATTATGAAAAACTGTTTTTT,TRBD1,TRBV7-7,TRBJ1-4,medium-sized
CASSLVSTVETQYF,TGTGCCAGCAGCTTAGTATCGACAGTAGAGACCCAGTACTTC,-,TRBV11-2,TRBJ2-5,-
CASSPQGISYEQYF,TGTGCCAGCAGCCCGCAGGGAATTTCCTACGAGCAGTACTTC,-,TRBV7-9,TRBJ2-7,-
CASSYSEAQYF,TGTGCCAGCAGTTACTCGGAGGCCCAGTACTTC,-,TRBV6-5,TRBJ2-5,-